This TCR beta chain emerged from a study of long-term antiretroviral therapy in people with HIV. Study-wide points: Although diversity increased after ART, it remained lower than in transplant donor controls. Repertoires in HIV (unlike those of controls) had narrower CDR3 length ranges.

At the survey level, the v3.0 immunoSEQ assay was run. The method was immunoSEQ multiplex PCR; TCRdb's version includes in-frame clones alone and lacks a portion of them. The sample lists around 25,000 clones; roughly nine tenths were seen once. Every one of the donors gave at least one pre-ART PBMC sample and at least two post-ART PBMC samples. This clone came up a few times. Its cognate antigen is unknown. The sequences come from unsorted PBMCs, collected 1.9 years after starting antiretroviral therapy. The TCR originated in a woman under 40 with HIV.

The CDR3 DNA reads TGCGCCAGCAGCCTACAGGGGTTCGGCTACACCTTC. Translated: CASSLQGFGYTF. The chain joins TRBV5-1 to TRBJ1-2; 7 bases match TRBD1. The CDR3 runs 12 residues. Germline lookup yields CDR1 SGHRS and CDR2 YFSETQ. Trimming at V came to 4 bases and at J to 8 bases, leaving 5 bases not matched to a gene. Full variable domain (remainder filled in from reference TRBV5-1 and TRBJ1-2): KAGVTQTPRYLIKTRGQQVTLSCSPISGHRSVSWYQQTPGQGLQFLFEYFSETQRNKGNFPGRFSGRQFSNSRSEMNVSTLELGDSALYLCASSLQGFGYTFGSGTRLTVV.